The TCR beta chain described here comes from a study of blood T cell repertoires in COVID-19. Looking at the study overall: The United States, Italy and Spain supplied acute and convalescent COVID-19 samples.

Authors' processing steps: How many nucleated cells were present was estimated from reference gene primer amplification. Sequencing was performed with immunoSEQ multiplex PCR; in TCRdb, only in-frame clones are kept and a portion is missing. V, J and clone size derive from that table, while D and trimming were established from the DNA sequence. The top ten clones hold 12% of a sample with 100,000 to 150,000 clones, around 86% of them seen once. The germline CDR1 and CDR2 sequences are SNHLY and FYNNEI. The CDR3 totals 15 residues. The V segment lost 3 bases and the J segment 4 bases; nucleotides outside the gene matches: 6.

Sequenced: peripheral blood. The chain recombines TRBV2 with TRBJ1-5; 7 nucleotides align to TRBD1. This TCR was sampled from a man between 60 and 70 years old with acute or convalescent COVID-19. The CDR3 is CASSEVRGVNQPQHF. The CDR3, as DNA: TGTGCCAGCAGTGAGGTCAGGGGGGTAAATCAGCCCCAGCATTTT.